What follows are 12 T cell receptor beta chains derived from one specimen sequenced in a study of T-cell reconstitution after alpha-beta-depleted transplantation in children. TCRbeta library construction was performed incorporating unique molecular identifiers. TCRdb analysed the PCR reads with MiXCR anew, one entry per CDR3 protein. The sample shows around 90,000 distinct CDR3 sequences, 15% to 18% of them seen only once. Specimen: PBMCs, mostly from graft donor cells, collected 180 days after TCRalphabeta/CD19-depleted stem cell transplant. These receptors all come from a male patient under 10 years old who had a stem cell transplant for acute lymphoblastic leukemia, so the T cells may come from the graft donor.

Only a few counts were recorded for this clonotype. The chain carries TRBV7-2 and TRBJ2-3, with D tentatively TRBD1 or TRBD2 (5 bases each). V was shortened by 1 base and J by 1 base, with 12 bases between the two germline ends. Germline-derived CDR1 and CDR2 are SGHTA and FQGNSA. This CDR3 comprises 16 residues. The CDR3 reads CASSLVRGAGTDTQYF. In DNA, the CDR3 is TGTGCCAGCAGCTTAGTTAGAGGGGCTGGCACAGATACGCAGTATTTT. Full variable domain (missing parts from reference TRBV7-2 and TRBJ2-3): GAGVSQSPSNKVTEKGKDVELRCDPISGHTALYWYRQSLGQGLEFLIYFQGNSAPDKSGLPSDRFSAERTGGSVSTLTIQRTQQEDSAVYLCASSLVRGAGTDTQYFGPGTRLTVL.

About this clonotype: A much larger clone differs from this one at a single base, so this may be a read error. This chain connects TRBV4-1 to TRBJ2-7; no clear D gene. Germline-derived CDR1 and CDR2 are MGHRA and YSYEKL. The CDR3 spans 13 residues. CDR3 sequence reads: CASSQEGQKEQHF. The DNA of the CDR3 is TGCGCCAGCAGCCAAGAAGGTCAGAAAGAGCAGCACTTC.

In its sample, this clonotype was seen a few times. This chain links TRBV20-1 with TRBJ2-7, with 12 nucleotides matching TRBD2. This CDR3 is 16 amino acids long. CDR1 is DFQATT, CDR2 SNEGSKA, per germline (reference sequence). V lost 5 bases, J lost 7 bases, and 15 bases stayed unmatched. CDR3 in DNA: TGCAGTGCTCCCACTACTCTAGCGGGAGGGCCGGGGGAGCAGTACTTC. It is translated as CSAPTTLAGGPGEQYF.

In its sample, this clonotype was seen a few times. The chain has TRBV11-2 and TRBJ2-7; D remains unclear. The CDR3 extends over 12 amino acids. Trimming removed 1 base at V and 6 bases at J, with 7 bases between. Germline V CDR1 and CDR2: SGHAT, FQNNGV. The CDR3 is CASSLVWAEQYF. In nucleotides, the CDR3 is TGTGCCAGCAGCTTAGTGTGGGCCGAGCAGTACTTC.

V usage is TRBV15 and J usage is TRBJ1-5; a weak D match, TRBD1 (5 bases). The CDR3 is 17 amino acids. The germline V and J ends were trimmed by 0 bases and 2 bases, with 14 bases remaining between them. The germline V gene encodes CDR1 LNHNV and CDR2 YYDKDF (reference sequence). The CDR3 DNA reads as TGTGCCACCAGCAGAGATCGGGCCCAGGGCGGCAATCAGCCCCAGCATTTT. Translation: CATSRDRAQGGNQPQHF.

The chain links TRBV7-2 to TRBJ2-7; D call uncertain. CDR3 length: 12 residues. Trimming cost V 4 bases and J 4 bases, with 8 bases left between them. The germline V gene encodes CDR1 SGHTA and CDR2 FQGNSA. CDR3 DNA: TGTGCCAGCAGCTCTGAGTCTTACGAGCAGTACTTC. It is translated as CASSSESYEQYF.

The chain uses TRBV2 and TRBJ2-2; D is perhaps TRBD1 (7 bases). The V end lost 10 bases, the J end lost 6 bases, and 15 bases lay between the germline ends. Germline CDR1 is SNHLY and CDR2 is FYNNEI. CDR3 length: 13 residues. The CDR3 sequence: CATSEGAPGELFF. In nucleotides, the CDR3 is TGTGCCACTTCGGAGGGGGCCCCCGGGGAGCTGTTTTTT.

The gene calls are TRBV5-1 and TRBJ2-2; tentatively, D is TRBD2 (6 bases). The CDR3 length is 13 residues. CDR1 and CDR2 from the germline V gene are SGHRS and YFSETQ. V was shortened by 7 bases and J by 4 bases, with 11 bases between the two germline ends. The DNA of the CDR3 is TGCGCCAGCGTGCTGGGAGGCACCGGGGAGCTGTTTTTT. Protein product: CASVLGGTGELFF.

This clonotype was counted a few times. V and J are TRBV5-1 and TRBJ1-1; D might be TRBD1 (6 bases). Per the germline V gene, CDR1 is SGHRS and CDR2 is YFSETQ. This CDR3 region has 14 residues. With 2 bases removed from V and 1 base from J, the gap between germline ends came to 9 bases. The chain's CDR3 is CASSLQGGNTEAFF. Written as DNA, the CDR3 is TGCGCCAGCAGCTTACAGGGCGGGAACACTGAAGCTTTCTTT.

This chain uses TRBV12-3 or TRBV12-4 with TRBJ2-5; no definite D call. The CDR3 is 13 residues long. Between the trimmed V and J ends, which lost 3 bases and 9 bases, there was a span of 14 bases. CDR3 in DNA: TGTGCCAGCAGTTTCAGGTCCTCCTGGGCCCAGTACTTC. Amino acids: CASSFRSSWAQYF.

This clonotype is a singleton in its sample. The chain recombines TRBV11-2 with TRBJ1-3; no firm D call. Germline V gene data show CDR1 as SGHAT and CDR2 as FQNNGV. The CDR3 runs 17 residues. V lost 3 bases and J 0 bases, leaving 15 bases between the germline ends. This chain's CDR3 is CASSFPLQVRSGNTIYF. CDR3 bases: TGTGCCAGCAGCTTTCCTCTTCAGGTTCGCTCTGGAAACACCATATATTTT.

This clonotype was detected only a few times. This sequence joins TRBV19 and TRBJ1-1, with 10 bases aligning to TRBD1. CDR1 and CDR2 from the germline V gene are LNHDA and SQIVND (reference sequence). The CDR3 extends over 16 amino acids. V shed 5 bases, J shed 6 bases, and the junction held 12 bases outside the gene matches. DNA for the CDR3: TGTGCCAGTAGTCCCCGACAGGGGGCAAGATGGGCTGAAGCTTTCTTT. Its translation is CASSPRQGARWAEAFF.